These T cell receptor beta chains were read from a single sample in a study of regulatory T cells in long-lasting Graves disease. From the multiplex PCR reads, TCRdb called clonotypes with MiXCR, one entry per CDR3 protein. The sample carries 400,000 or so distinct CDR3 sequences, roughly a quarter recorded once. The sequences come from peripheral blood mononuclear cells (PBMCs), collected when the disease was refractory, from a patient treated with antithyroid drugs. These receptor sequences come from a female donor with Graves disease. CDR3s include the opening cysteine and the closing phenylalanine or tryptophan. The order of the fields is clone size, V gene, J gene, D gene, CDR3 protein, CDR3 DNA. The D gene is left open where the match is weak. Rows give clone size only sometimes, using once, few, many, or a class for an expanded clone.

size: many; V: TRBV10-3; J: TRBJ2-7; D: NA; CDR3: CAISDHGSEQYF; DNA: TGTGCCATCAGTGATCATGGGTCCGAGCAGTACTTC
size: many; V: TRBV29-1; J: TRBJ1-1; D: NA; CDR3: CSVVVGNTEAFF; DNA: TGCAGCGTTGTTGTAGGAAACACTGAAGCTTTCTTT
size: NA; V: TRBV2; J: TRBJ2-1; D: TRBD2; CDR3: CASTAMREFLFF; DNA: TGTGCCAGCACAGCTATGCGGGAGTTTCTGTTCTTC
size: few; V: TRBV10-3; J: TRBJ2-7; D: TRBD1; CDR3: CAISALTGQGEEQYF; DNA: TGTGCCATCAGCGCCTTAACCGGACAGGGCGAGGAGCAGTACTTC
size: many; V: TRBV20-1; J: TRBJ1-1; D: NA; CDR3: CSARGGQSGTEAFF; DNA: TGCAGTGCTAGAGGCGGACAGTCGGGGACTGAAGCTTTCTTT
size: NA; V: TRBV2; J: TRBJ2-6; D: NA; CDR3: CASSTRGDGANVLTF; DNA: TGTGCCAGCAGTACCAGGGGTGACGGGGCCAACGTCCTGACTTTC
size: many; V: TRBV7-9; J: TRBJ1-2; D: NA; CDR3: CASSLIQGLVSGYTF; DNA: TGTGCCAGCAGCTTAATACAGGGCCTCGTCAGTGGCTACACCTTC
size: few; V: TRBV5-6; J: TRBJ1-6; D: NA; CDR3: CASSLGRGRNSPLHF; DNA: TGTGCCAGCAGCTTGGGCAGGGGAAGGAATTCACCCCTCCACTTT
size: NA; V: TRBV28; J: TRBJ2-1; D: NA; CDR3: CASNLWGGEQFF; DNA: TGTGCCAGCAACCTCTGGGGCGGTGAGCAGTTCTTC
size: NA; V: TRBV27; J: TRBJ2-7; D: TRBD1; CDR3: CASSFWDRGTYEQYF; DNA: TGTGCCAGCAGTTTCTGGGACAGGGGGACCTACGAGCAGTACTTC
size: many; V: TRBV7-2; J: TRBJ2-7; D: NA; CDR3: CASSLIQDSYYEQYF; DNA: TGTGCCAGCAGCTTAATCCAGGACAGCTACTACGAGCAGTACTTC
size: few; V: TRBV28; J: TRBJ1-3; D: NA; CDR3: CASTAGRWGNTIYF; DNA: TGTGCCAGCACAGCAGGAAGGTGGGGAAACACCATATATTTT
size: many; V: TRBV2; J: TRBJ2-7; D: TRBD1; CDR3: CASSEIQGYTYEQYF; DNA: TGTGCCAGCAGTGAAATACAGGGGTATACTTACGAGCAGTACTTC
size: few; V: TRBV18; J: TRBJ1-1; D: NA; CDR3: CASSPPVRGEAFF; DNA: TGTGCCAGCTCACCACCTGTACGCGGTGAAGCTTTCTTT
size: NA; V: TRBV30; J: TRBJ2-5; D: NA; CDR3: CAWSLRRQETQYF; DNA: TGTGCCTGGAGTCTTCGACGGCAAGAGACCCAGTACTTC
size: NA; V: TRBV27; J: TRBJ2-7; D: TRBD2; CDR3: CASSESSTSGYEQYF; DNA: TGTGCCAGCAGTGAGTCGAGTACTAGCGGCTACGAGCAGTACTTC
size: many; V: TRBV27; J: TRBJ1-5; D: NA; CDR3: CASSLWAASNQPQHF; DNA: TGTGCCAGCAGTTTATGGGCAGCCAGCAATCAGCCCCAGCATTTT
size: few; V: TRBV6-2/TRBV6-3; J: TRBJ2-5; D: NA; CDR3: CASTDLTQETQYF; DNA: TGTGCCAGCACAGACTTAACCCAAGAGACCCAGTACTTC
size: many; V: TRBV6-2/TRBV6-3; J: TRBJ1-2; D: NA; CDR3: CASRGLTDGYTF; DNA: TGTGCCAGCAGAGGGTTGACTGATGGCTACACCTTC
size: few; V: TRBV2; J: TRBJ2-7; D: NA; CDR3: CASMVGGSLKGEQYF; DNA: TGTGCCAGCATGGTTGGGGGCTCCCTCAAGGGCGAGCAGTACTTC
size: many; V: TRBV20-1; J: TRBJ2-7; D: TRBD2; CDR3: CSAGLAGGPYEQYF; DNA: TGCAGTGCGGGACTAGCGGGAGGACCTTACGAGCAGTACTTC
size: NA; V: TRBV7-8; J: TRBJ2-1; D: TRBD1; CDR3: CASSLGRTGNNEQFF; DNA: TGTGCCAGCAGCTTAGGAAGGACAGGGAACAATGAGCAGTTCTTC
size: few; V: TRBV12-3/TRBV12-4; J: TRBJ2-6; D: NA; CDR3: CASVRGRGANVLTF; DNA: TGTGCCAGCGTCCGGGGAAGGGGGGCCAACGTCCTGACTTTC
size: NA; V: TRBV18; J: TRBJ2-4; D: NA; CDR3: CASSPLGAKNIQYF; DNA: TGTGCCAGCTCACCTCTCGGGGCCAAAAACATTCAGTACTTC
size: few; V: TRBV12-3/TRBV12-4; J: TRBJ2-5; D: NA; CDR3: CASSTSVETQYF; DNA: TGTGCCAGCAGTACCTCGGTGGAGACCCAGTACTTC
size: many; V: TRBV27; J: TRBJ2-7; D: NA; CDR3: CASSLDSVGYEQYF; DNA: TGTGCCAGCAGTTTGGACAGCGTAGGGTACGAGCAGTACTTC
size: many; V: TRBV3-1; J: TRBJ1-2; D: TRBD1; CDR3: CASSSDRGLGYGYTF; DNA: TGTGCCAGCAGCTCAGACAGGGGGCTCGGCTATGGCTACACCTTC
size: few; V: TRBV20-1; J: TRBJ2-5; D: TRBD2; CDR3: CSASRGARGETQYF; DNA: TGCAGTGCTAGTCGTGGGGCGCGGGGGGAGACCCAGTACTTC
size: few; V: TRBV7-2; J: TRBJ2-3; D: NA; CDR3: CASSLNSPRVTDTQYF; DNA: TGTGCCAGCAGCTTAAATTCTCCTAGGGTCACAGATACGCAGTATTTT
size: NA; V: TRBV20-1; J: TRBJ2-1; D: NA; CDR3: CSASSGTPYNEQFF; DNA: TGCAGTGCTTCCTCCGGGACTCCGTACAATGAGCAGTTCTTC
size: many; V: TRBV6-1; J: TRBJ2-7; D: TRBD1; CDR3: CASNGQVYEQYF; DNA: TGTGCCAGCAACGGACAGGTCTACGAGCAGTACTTC
size: many; V: TRBV28; J: TRBJ1-5; D: TRBD1; CDR3: CASRGDRGTAPQHF; DNA: TGTGCCAGCCGAGGGGACAGGGGTACAGCGCCCCAGCATTTT
size: NA; V: TRBV30; J: TRBJ2-2; D: NA; CDR3: CAWSPGPSTGELFF; DNA: TGTGCCTGGAGCCCGGGACCTTCAACCGGGGAGCTGTTTTTT
size: once; V: TRBV15; J: TRBJ2-1; D: TRBD2; CDR3: CATSRDASGRFANEQFF; DNA: TGTGCCACCAGCAGAGATGCTAGCGGGAGGTTTGCCAATGAGCAGTTCTTC
size: many; V: TRBV7-2; J: TRBJ1-1; D: NA; CDR3: CAMALYPKGGLNTEAFF; DNA: TGTGCCATGGCCCTTTACCCTAAGGGGGGCCTGAACACTGAAGCTTTCTTT
size: many; V: TRBV13; J: TRBJ2-5; D: TRBD1; CDR3: CASSSTGGGQETQYF; DNA: TGTGCCAGCAGCTCGACAGGGGGAGGGCAAGAGACCCAGTACTTC
size: few; V: TRBV19; J: TRBJ1-1; D: NA; CDR3: CASSSDRSGTEAFF; DNA: TGTGCCAGTAGTAGTGACAGATCGGGCACTGAAGCTTTCTTT
size: few; V: TRBV15; J: TRBJ1-5; D: NA; CDR3: CATSRDSRRDQPQHF; DNA: TGTGCCACCAGCAGAGATTCCCGGCGAGATCAGCCCCAGCATTTT
size: NA; V: TRBV19; J: TRBJ1-6; D: NA; CDR3: CASSDRRAFYNSPLHF; DNA: TGTGCCAGTTCGGACAGACGCGCCTTCTATAATTCACCCCTCCACTTT
size: many; V: TRBV12-3/TRBV12-4; J: TRBJ1-1; D: TRBD1; CDR3: CASSYRQGSTEAFF; DNA: TGTGCCAGCAGTTATAGACAGGGTAGCACTGAAGCTTTCTTT
size: many; V: TRBV3-1; J: TRBJ1-1; D: NA; CDR3: CASSQRTQAFF; DNA: TGTGCCAGCAGCCAAAGGACCCAAGCTTTCTTT
size: NA; V: TRBV20-1; J: TRBJ2-7; D: TRBD2; CDR3: CSAWTSRLRPFHEQYF; DNA: TGCAGTGCTTGGACTAGCCGACTTAGACCTTTCCACGAGCAGTACTTC
size: NA; V: TRBV18; J: TRBJ1-1; D: NA; CDR3: CASSPRSVHTEAFF; DNA: TGTGCCAGCTCACCCCGCTCTGTGCACACTGAAGCTTTCTTT
size: NA; V: TRBV30; J: TRBJ1-2; D: NA; CDR3: CAWSPQGWGYTF; DNA: TGTGCCTGGAGCCCACAGGGATGGGGCTACACCTTC
size: few; V: TRBV19; J: TRBJ1-2; D: NA; CDR3: CASTFPQQGLAYGYTF; DNA: TGTGCCAGTACTTTTCCGCAACAGGGACTCGCCTATGGCTACACCTTC
size: many; V: TRBV6-5; J: TRBJ1-5; D: TRBD1; CDR3: CASSYAGGTQPQHF; DNA: TGTGCCAGCAGTTACGCAGGGGGGACTCAGCCCCAGCATTTT
size: NA; V: TRBV7-3; J: TRBJ2-2; D: NA; CDR3: CASSVGLGGELFF; DNA: TGTGCCAGCAGCGTCGGACTTGGCGGGGAGCTGTTTTTT
size: few; V: TRBV5-1; J: TRBJ1-2; D: NA; CDR3: CASSLETRGRSNYGYTF; DNA: TGCGCCAGCAGCTTGGAAACCAGGGGACGATCTAACTATGGCTACACCTTC
size: NA; V: TRBV29-1; J: TRBJ2-5; D: NA; CDR3: CSVEDGRVETQYF; DNA: TGCAGCGTTGAAGATGGGCGGGTGGAGACCCAGTACTTC
size: many; V: TRBV7-2; J: TRBJ2-7; D: NA; CDR3: CASSLNGARWEQYF; DNA: TGTGCCAGCAGCTTGAACGGGGCCAGGTGGGAGCAGTACTTC
size: NA; V: TRBV29-1; J: TRBJ1-1; D: NA; CDR3: CSFRRGGRNTEAFF; DNA: TGCAGCTTCCGCAGGGGCGGCAGGAACACTGAAGCTTTCTTT
size: NA; V: TRBV3-1; J: TRBJ1-6; D: TRBD1; CDR3: CASSQVGRGHSPLHF; DNA: TGTGCCAGCAGCCAAGTTGGAAGGGGGCATTCACCCCTCCACTTT